These 17 T cell receptor beta chains share one sample of origin, sequenced in a study of OX40 agonist ivuxolimab in advanced cancers. The assay was immunoSEQ multiplex PCR, and TCRdb's table has in-frame clones only and misses some. This repertoire shows under 150,000 clones, more than 85% found once; its top ten account for roughly 1%. The sequencing here drew on CD4+ or CD8+ T cells sorted from blood, taken in a trial of the OX40 agonist ivuxolimab. These receptors were taken from an adult with an advanced solid tumor such as melanoma, head and neck, liver or kidney cancer.

This chain connects TRBV18 to TRBJ2-1; D possibly corresponds to TRBD2 (6 bases). The CDR3 is 14 amino acids. Germline CDR1 is KGHSH and CDR2 is LQKENI. V was shortened by 2 bases and J by 5 bases, with 10 bases between the two germline ends. The CDR3 loop is CASSPLGLHNEQFF. The CDR3 DNA sequence: TGTGCCAGCTCACCATTGGGACTCCACAATGAGCAGTTCTTC.

Turning to this clone: At one end the junction does not follow the germline gene, possibly because of a read error. CDR3 DNA sequence: TGTGCCAGCAGCCTACGAGGGACAGGGGTTTTGGCGCCCCTCCACTTT. This gives the protein CASSLRGTGVLAPLHF. V gene TRBV5-1 combines with J gene TRBJ1-6; TRBD1 aligns across 10 bases. Germline V gene data show CDR1 as SGHRS and CDR2 as YFSETQ. The CDR3 runs to 16 residues.

This sequence joins TRBV4-3 and TRBJ2-3, with 7 bases that match TRBD2. Per the germline V gene, CDR1 is LGHNA and CDR2 is YSLEER. The CDR3 totals 16 residues. Losses at the gene ends were 0 bases for V and 3 bases for J; bases not matched to a gene: 6. The CDR3 nucleotides read TGCGCCAGCAGCCAAGACCCCTACGGGAGGACAGATACGCAGTATTTT. It translates to CASSQDPYGRTDTQYF.

This chain connects TRBV28 to TRBJ1-1, with 7 bases lining up with TRBD1. Per germline, CDR1 MDHEN and CDR2 SYDVKM. The CDR3 sequence is 13 residues long. The V segment lost 6 bases and the J segment 6 bases; nucleotides outside the gene matches: 7. CDR3 protein: CASSRGQYPEAFF. The DNA of the CDR3 is TGTGCCAGCAGCCGGGGACAGTATCCTGAAGCTTTCTTT.

This chain joins TRBV2 and TRBJ2-5; TRBD1 matches 9 bases. V trimming: 6 bases; J trimming: 4 bases; junction bases outside the gene matches: 9. The CDR3 consists of 15 residues. The germline gives CDR1 SNHLY, CDR2 FYNNEI. CDR3 bases: TGTGCCAGCAGCCGACAGGGGGAAGGGGGAGAGACCCAGTACTTC. This translates into CASSRQGEGGETQYF.

The chain has TRBV5-6 and TRBJ1-3; the D gene is possibly TRBD1 (5 bases). V lost 3 bases to trimming and J lost 0 bases, with 19 bases between them. CDR3 length: 18 amino acids. Germline V gene lookup returns CDR1 SGHDT and CDR2 YYEEEE. In DNA form, the CDR3 reads TGTGCCAGCAGCTCTTCAGGAGGGGCCTCATACTCTGGAAACACCATATATTTT. The encoded protein is CASSSSGGASYSGNTIYF.

This chain connects TRBV28 to TRBJ1-1, with D hard to call. Germline-derived CDR1 and CDR2 are MDHEN and SYDVKM. The CDR3 extends over 12 amino acids. The V gene lost 6 bases and the J gene lost 1 base, with 6 bases spanning the gap. As DNA, the CDR3 is TGTGCCAGCAGGGGTCCGAACACTGAAGCTTTCTTT. Protein product: CASRGPNTEAFF.

The chain employs TRBV7-2 and TRBJ2-1; D is possibly TRBD2 (6 bases). This CDR3 has 14 amino acids. V was trimmed by 0 bases and J by 11 bases, leaving 14 bases between them. The V gene's germline CDR1 is SGHTA and CDR2 FQGNSA. CDR3 sequence reads: CASSLALMGGQQFF. CDR3 nucleotide sequence: TGTGCCAGCAGCTTAGCGCTAATGGGGGGACAGCAGTTCTTC.

The chain uses TRBV7-2 and TRBJ1-1; 8 positions match TRBD1. CDR1 is SGHTA, CDR2 FQGNSA, per germline. This CDR3 spans 16 amino acids. Unmatched junction bases numbered 16, after V lost 8 bases and J lost 5 bases. CDR3 DNA: TGTGCCAGCCCCTCTCTCAGGGGGCGAAGGGGTACTGAAGCTTTCTTT. Translating gives CASPSLRGRRGTEAFF. The variable domain in full, with the rest retrieved from reference TRBV7-2 and TRBJ1-1, is GAGVSQSPSNKVTEKGKDVELRCDPISGHTALYWYRQSLGQGLEFLIYFQGNSAPDKSGLPSDRFSAERTGGSVSTLTIQRTQQEDSAVYLCASPSLRGRRGTEAFFGQGTRLTVV.

The genes are TRBV5-1 and TRBJ2-3; 9 bases are shared with TRBD1. J was trimmed by 1 base and V by 0 bases; bases with no gene match: 3. This CDR3 has 16 residues. Germline lookup yields CDR1 SGHRS and CDR2 YFSETQ. The CDR3 DNA reads as TGCGCCAGCAGCTTGGTACGGGACAGGGGCACAGATACGCAGTATTTT. It encodes CASSLVRDRGTDTQYF.

The chain uses TRBV5-1 and TRBJ1-5, with TRBD1 identical over 7 bases. CDR1 and CDR2 from the germline V gene are SGHRS and YFSETQ. This CDR3 spans 14 amino acids. Trimming cost V 4 bases and J 6 bases; bases outside gene matches: 7. CDR3 coding DNA: TGCGCCAGCAGCACGGGGGCAGGGGGTCAGCCCCAGCATTTT. Its protein product is CASSTGAGGQPQHF.

This sequence joins TRBV6-1 and TRBJ1-1, with D possibly TRBD1 on 5 matching bases. CDR3 length: 15 amino acids. Per germline, CDR1 MNHNS and CDR2 SASEGT. The germline V and J ends were trimmed by 6 bases and 1 base, with 15 bases remaining between them. CDR3 in amino acids: CASRLARARNTEAFF. The CDR3 nucleotides read TGTGCCAGCAGGTTAGCCAGGGCCAGGAACACTGAAGCTTTCTTT.

This chain uses TRBV5-4 with TRBJ1-5; D possibly corresponds to TRBD1 (6 bases). Trimming took 2 bases from V and 4 from J, leaving 10 bases between them. Germline V lookup: CDR1 SGHNT, CDR2 YYREEE (reference sequence). The CDR3 runs to 14 residues. The CDR3 sequence: CASSFYQGNQPQHF. The CDR3 nucleotides read TGTGCCAGCAGCTTTTATCAGGGGAATCAGCCCCAGCATTTT. Filled out from reference TRBV5-4 and TRBJ1-5, the complete variable domain reads ETGVTQSPTHLIKTRGQQVTLRCSSQSGHNTVSWYQQALGQGPQFIFQYYREEENGRGNFPPRFSGLQFPNYSSELNVNALELDDSALYLCASSFYQGNQPQHFGDGTRLSIL.

This clone was counted between two and nine times. The CDR3 protein is CASSPLRAGGYTF. As DNA, the CDR3 is TGTGCCAGCAGTCCCCTAAGGGCAGGCGGCTACACCTTC. The genes are TRBV6-5 and TRBJ1-2; no definite D call. Per germline, CDR1 MNHEY and CDR2 SVGAGI. Trimming removed 5 bases from V and 8 bases from J, with 15 bases in between. The CDR3 has 13 residues.

The chain combines TRBV6-5 with TRBJ1-1; the D is unclear. The V end was cut by 0 bases, the J end by 4 bases, with 3 bases between. The CDR3 has 12 residues. CDR1 is MNHEY and CDR2 is SVGAGI in the germline V gene. CDR3 amino acids: CASSYSLTEAFF. The CDR3 DNA reads as TGTGCCAGCAGTTACTCACTCACTGAAGCTTTCTTT.

The J gene is TRBJ2-7, the V gene TRBV20-1, with a tentative D call TRBD1 (6 bases). The CDR3 loop spans 11 amino acids. Germline V gives CDR1 DFQATT, CDR2 SNEGSKA (reference sequence). Trimming cost V 6 bases and J 7 bases, with 13 bases left between them. The CDR3 bases are TGCAGTGCCGCACAGGGCGGTGAGCAGTACTTC. As protein: CSAAQGGEQYF.

The chain recombines TRBV7-9 with TRBJ1-3; D unclear. The germline gives CDR1 SEHNR, CDR2 FQNEAQ (reference sequence). This CDR3 has 13 amino acids. V dropped 5 bases and J dropped 4 bases, with 9 bases sitting between them. The CDR3 DNA sequence: TGTGCCAGCAGCCCAAGACCCGGAAACACCATATATTTT. It translates to CASSPRPGNTIYF.